This T cell receptor (beta chain) is from a study of shared clonotypes between healthy human individuals. A deep-level run was used for the assay. Across several immunoSEQ plates, the genomic DNA of each subset was split evenly. On sorted subsets, replicate PCRs used 150 to 250 ng DNA, or about 30,000 T cell genomes. Method: immunoSEQ multiplex PCR; TCRdb's copy keeps in-frame clones and lacks some. The sample lists some 2 million clones; just under 95% were seen once. Study findings and constraints: Approximately 5% was the fraction of naive CD4 clonotypes found shared across several donors.

There are 14 residues in the CDR3. Germline values: CDR1 LNHDA, CDR2 SQIVND (reference sequence). J was trimmed by 3 bases and V by 7 bases; bases with no gene match: 6. Regarding this clone: Its antigen remains unknown.

Positive CCR7 selection of CD45RO-negative cells yielded the naive CD8 cells, and terminally differentiated effector memory CD45RA+ cells were excluded. Sequencing was carried out using naive CD8+ T cells sorted from blood. The sequence was obtained from a man aged 18-30 years in good health. The genes are TRBV19 and TRBJ2-7; 10 nucleotides agree with TRBD1. The DNA of the CDR3 is TGTGCCAGTAAAAGGGGACAGGGGTACTACGAGCAGTACTTC. Translated: CASKRGQGYYEQYF.